This TCR beta chain was identified during a study of T cell responses to AZD1222 COVID-19 vaccine (TCRdb year 2021). About the investigation overall: AZD1222 recipients given second doses at about 4 weeks or at about 12 weeks were pooled, since spike-specific TCR depth and breadth were not found to differ between the two schedules. A total of 233 trial participants underwent TCR sequencing, of whom about 200 had received two doses of AZD1222 and 26 had received two doses of the MenACWY control vaccine. Enrollment into the trials was organized by age into subgroups of 18-55, 56-69 and 70-plus years, and those subgroups contained roughly 150, 30 and 60 TCR-sequenced participants, respectively. Summary of the overall study and its limitations: Most participants were white British and females outnumbered males, and the authors suggested that clonal diversity may have been underestimated. Conclusions about previously exposed vaccinees are limited, since just six or seven AZD1222 recipients were seropositive for SARS-CoV-2 at baseline. Because no day 14 peak-response samples were available, repertoires were characterized only after the peak T cell response. In the small 56-69-year group, the increase in depth fell short of significance, most likely because of low power. A significant rise in spike-specific TCR breadth and depth was observed after two AZD1222 doses relative to day 0 and relative to MenACWY recipients. Reportedly, close to half of the unique spike-specific TCRs recognized epitopes lying outside the regions that are mutated in the B.1.351 and B.1.1.7 variants. The vaccine-associated CD4 TCRs covered the entire spike protein, and the dominant responses fell in regions 160-218 and 743-854.

To note about this clone: What this receptor recognizes is not known. The input lacks base qualities; no much larger clone sits a single base away.

Explained via the paper, the time point label denotes: baseline before first vaccination. Vaccinee samples came from UK trials COV001 and COV002, including a single-blind randomized controlled phase 2/3 trial of AZD1222 (ChAdOx1 nCoV-19) in healthy adults. For TCRbeta chain sequencing, PBMC samples from trial participants were taken at day 0 and at day 28 after the second dose. Via the germline V gene, CDR1 is MDHEN and CDR2 SYDVKM. The CDR3 holds 13 amino acids from the cysteine to the phenylalanine. Just CDR3 DNA is preserved here, 39 bases in frame from base 1. Ends trimmed: V by 7 bases, J by 5 bases; bases unmatched to a gene: 7. The CDR3 regions of human TCRbeta chains were analyzed by immunosequencing. As for how the authors treated the data: TCRs in the repertoires were compared against a reference library of SARS-CoV-2-specific TCRs that had been generated with the MIRA antigen-specificity platform. Breadth was defined as the fraction of unique TCRs that were SARS-CoV-2-associated, and depth was defined as the fraction of total T cells that were SARS-CoV-2-associated. Using the MIRA data, each spike-specific TCR was mapped to the spike region that the TCR reacts to and placed in a CD4 or CD8 class. Log10-transformed breadth and depth values were compared by one-way ANOVA with Sidak's multiple comparisons tests. Drawn from immuneACCESS, this table holds only the in-frame rearrangements with V and J called that TCRdb kept. Clones are partly lost; checked studies trace under half to an unresolved V gene and leave the rest unexplained. Clonal size and the V and J genes are those of that table, whereas D and trimming came from the DNA. This sample is represented by about 110,000 clones; roughly 90% of them were singletons. The top ten clonotypes cover roughly 7% of the sample.

The material was peripheral blood, obtained on day 0 of AZD1222 vaccination. This receptor was taken from an adult in good health. The chain is assembled from TRBV28 and TRBJ1-2, with 7 bases aligning to TRBD1. The CDR3 reads CASTGTALYGYTF. The nucleotides are TGTGCCAGCACCGGGACAGCCCTATATGGCTACACCTTC.